These 15 T cell receptor beta chains came from one sample sequenced in a study of control samples from healthy donors and cancer patients. Produced via immunoSEQ multiplex PCR; TCRdb's table is partial and in-frame only. The sample consists of roughly 400,000 clones, more than 80% of them appearing once. Sample: PBMCs. The origin of the receptors is a man in his forties with head and neck cancer.

V and J are TRBV6-5 and TRBJ2-7; D is possibly TRBD2 (5 bases). The V and J ends lost 6 bases and 6 bases respectively, with 18 bases between them. Germline CDR1 reads MNHEY; CDR2 reads SVGAGI. The length of the CDR3 is 14 residues. CDR3 bases: TGTGCCAGCAGGACGGTCGGGGTTGGGTCCGAGCAGTACTTC. Translation gives CASRTVGVGSEQYF.

The V gene is TRBV7-2, the J gene TRBJ1-4, with D possibly TRBD1 on 6 matching bases. This CDR3 is built from 14 residues. CDR1 and CDR2 from the germline V gene are SGHTA and FQGNSA. V lost 4 bases and J 5 bases, leaving 11 bases between the germline ends. The CDR3 sequence: CASSWGGVNEKLFF. The CDR3 nucleotides read TGTGCCAGCAGCTGGGGGGGCGTAAATGAAAAACTGTTTTTT.

This sequence joins TRBV10-2 and TRBJ2-5; D is unclear. Germline values: CDR1 WSHSY, CDR2 SAAADI. Deletions cut 8 bases from V and 6 bases from J, with 16 bases between. This CDR3 contains 13 residues. CDR3 bases: TGCGCCAGCGCCGTTCCAGGTGGAAAGACCCAGTACTTC. Translated, it gives CASAVPGGKTQYF.

This chain uses TRBV7-2 with TRBJ2-5; D perhaps matches TRBD2 (6 bases). The CDR3 consists of 14 residues. Germline V gene sequence: CDR1 SGHTA, CDR2 FQGNSA. Trimming removed 5 bases at V and 5 bases at J, with 15 bases between. This chain's CDR3 is CASSQPGGAETQYF. The CDR3 DNA reads as TGTGCCAGCAGCCAACCAGGCGGGGCGGAGACCCAGTACTTC.

The J gene is TRBJ1-2, the V gene TRBV10-3; 7 nucleotides line up with TRBD1. Trimming at V came to 7 bases and at J to 1 base, leaving 6 bases not matched to a gene. The CDR3 covers 14 residues. CDR1 is ENHRY, CDR2 SYGVKD, per germline. The CDR3 region is CAIKWQGDNYGYTF. The CDR3 region has the DNA TGTGCCATCAAATGGCAGGGGGATAACTATGGCTACACCTTC.

The rearrangement uses TRBV7-3 and TRBJ1-1, with TRBD1 as a possible D gene (5 bases). Germline V gene sequence: CDR1 SGHTA, CDR2 FQGTGA. Trimming removed 1 base at V and 0 bases at J, with 9 bases between. This CDR3 is built from 15 residues. CDR3 sequence (DNA): TGTGCCAGCAGCTTAAGCGGGGGGATGAACACTGAAGCTTTCTTT. This encodes CASSLSGGMNTEAFF. Drawing the rest from reference TRBV7-3 and TRBJ1-1, the complete variable domain is GAGVSQTPSNKVTEKGKYVELRCDPISGHTALYWYRQSLGQGPEFLIYFQGTGAADDSGLPNDRFFAVRPEGSVSTLKIQRTERGDSAVYLCASSLSGGMNTEAFFGQGTRLTVV.

The chain carries TRBV9 and TRBJ2-6, with a weak D call TRBD1 (5 bases). Trimming took off 0 bases at V and 4 bases at J, with 8 bases between the two ends. The CDR3 extends over 15 amino acids. Germline V gives CDR1 SGDLS, CDR2 YYNGEE. CDR3 nucleotides: TGTGCCAGCAGCGTAGAAGGGGCCGGGGCCAACGTCCTGACTTTC. This translates into CASSVEGAGANVLTF. Full variable domain (outside the CDR3, taken from reference TRBV9 and TRBJ2-6): DSGVTQTPKHLITATGQRVTLRCSPRSGDLSVYWYQQSLDQGLQFLIQYYNGEERAKGNILERFSAQQFPDLHSELNLSSLELGDSALYFCASSVEGAGANVLTFGAGSRLTVL.

Judged by abundance, this clone is large. V gene TRBV28 combines with J gene TRBJ1-1, with no clear D. This CDR3 has 11 residues. Germline CDR1 is MDHEN and CDR2 is SYDVKM. Trimming removed 6 bases at V and 5 bases at J, with 7 bases between. The CDR3 bases are TGTGCCAGCAGGGGTTGGACTGAAGCTTTCTTT. It encodes CASRGWTEAFF. Supplemented by reference TRBV28 and TRBJ1-1, the full variable domain reads DVKVTQSSRYLVKRTGEKVFLECVQDMDHENMFWYRQDPGLGLRLIYFSYDVKMKEKGDIPEGYSVSREKKERFSLILESASTNQTSMYLCASRGWTEAFFGQGTRLTVV.

This clone was seen just once. V gene TRBV19 combines with J gene TRBJ1-1; possibly TRBD1 for D (6 bases). CDR3 length: 14 amino acids. The ends were cut back, 5 bases at V and 1 base at J, with 11 bases in the middle. CDR1 is LNHDA, CDR2 SQIVND, per germline (reference sequence). CDR3 loop: CASSSRTANTEAFF. Here the CDR3 DNA reads TGTGCCAGTAGTTCAAGGACAGCGAACACTGAAGCTTTCTTT. Drawing the rest from reference TRBV19 and TRBJ1-1, the complete variable domain is DGGITQSPKYLFRKEGQNVTLSCEQNLNHDAMYWYRQDPGQGLRLIYYSQIVNDFQKGDIAEGYSVSREKKESFPLTVTSAQKNPTAFYLCASSSRTANTEAFFGQGTRLTVV.

A word on this clone: The sample carries other DNA sequences with the same CDR3. The V call is TRBV6-1, the J call TRBJ1-1; D is uncertain. Germline CDR1 is MNHNS and CDR2 is SASEGT. V lost 3 bases and J lost 1, with 6 bases in between. The CDR3 totals 13 residues. CDR3 residues: CASSDRGNTEAFF. CDR3 bases: TGTGCCAGCAGTGATCGGGGGAACACTGAAGCTTTCTTT.

J is TRBJ2-7 and V is TRBV27; 8 bases line up with TRBD2. V shed 6 bases and J 0 bases; nucleotides not matched to a gene: 4. Germline CDR1 is MNHEY and CDR2 is SMNVEV (reference sequence). The CDR3 runs 14 residues. DNA for the CDR3: TGTGCCAGCAGAGCTAGCGGGTACTCCTACGAGCAGTACTTC. As protein: CASRASGYSYEQYF.

The V and J genes are TRBV19 and TRBJ1-6, with D hard to call. The CDR3 has 16 amino acids. V dropped 2 bases and J dropped 5 bases, with 13 bases sitting between them. Germline CDR1 and CDR2: LNHDA and SQIVND (reference sequence). CDR3: CASSIILLRDNSPLHF. The CDR3 coding sequence is TGTGCCAGTAGTATAATCCTACTTCGTGATAATTCACCCCTCCACTTT.

J is TRBJ1-1 and V is TRBV7-9, with a possible D match to TRBD1 (5 bases). This CDR3 is 12 amino acids long. Germline CDR1 SEHNR, CDR2 FQNEAQ (reference sequence). V was clipped by 5 bases and J by 6 bases, with 10 bases between them. Written as DNA, the CDR3 is TGTGCCAGCAGCGTGGGGCGCGCTGAAGCTTTCTTT. It translates to CASSVGRAEAFF.

This clone came up a few times. V usage is TRBV12-3 or TRBV12-4 and J usage is TRBJ2-7; no definite D call. The CDR3 has 12 amino acids. The germline V and J ends were trimmed by 4 bases and 0 bases, with 4 bases remaining between them. CDR3 in amino acids: CASSSDSYEQYF. The CDR3 bases are TGTGCCAGCAGTTCCGACTCCTACGAGCAGTACTTC.

In regard to this clone: This CDR3 is also generated by other DNA sequences in the sample. The rearrangement links TRBV3-1 (or the pseudogene TRBV3-2) to TRBJ1-5, with no clear D. The CDR3 consists of 14 residues. Germline V gene data show CDR1 as LGHDT and CDR2 as YNNKEL (reference sequence). V lost 0 bases and J lost 1, with 4 bases in between. In DNA, the CDR3 is TGTGCCAGCAGCCAAGACTTGAGCAATCAGCCCCAGCATTTT. This encodes CASSQDLSNQPQHF.